These T cell receptor beta chains were read from a single sample in a study of T cell responses to AZD1222 COVID-19 vaccine. This table comes from immunoSEQ multiplex PCR, and its TCRdb copy is limited to in-frame clones, with some not included. The sample yields some 120,000 clones, roughly 93% seen once. The material sequenced was peripheral blood, taken on day 0 of AZD1222 vaccination. Every receptor here comes from an adult in good health. The CDR3 runs from the conserved cysteine through the conserved F or W. Clone size is stated in some rows and not others, as once, few, many or a class when expanded.

clone_size j_call v_call cdr3_aa
. TRBJ1-2 TRBV28 CASSLYAPGSGYTF
. TRBJ2-1 TRBV6-6 CASGRPYNEQFF
. TRBJ1-4 TRBV28 CASSPVGANEKLFF
many TRBJ2-7 TRBV7-2 CASSLAHNYEQYF
. TRBJ2-1 TRBV19 CASSVTGVSYNEQFF
. TRBJ2-7 TRBV7-9 CASSSPKREATGEQYF
. TRBJ2-5 TRBV10-1 CASSEGLAGYRETQYF
. TRBJ2-5 TRBV20-1 CSGEKQETQYF
. TRBJ1-1 TRBV29-1 CSVEPMDRETFF
. TRBJ1-1 TRBV28 CASILSPDAITEAFF
. TRBJ1-1 TRBV28 CASKDSLYRDWTEAFF
few TRBJ1-1 TRBV19 CASSVPDGPPNTEAFF
once TRBJ2-5 TRBV7-7 CASSFPGTGDNQETQYF
. TRBJ2-3 TRBV23-1 CASQINTDTQYF
. TRBJ1-4 TRBV4-1 CASSQEAQGFVGAVFF
. TRBJ1-2 TRBV6-4 CASSAAFGTGEYGYTF
. TRBJ2-5 TRBV14 CASSQLAGQETQYF
few TRBJ2-1 TRBV10-1 CASSDHNEQFF
. TRBJ1-5 TRBV24-1 CATSGGFNQPQHF
. TRBJ1-3 TRBV6-5 CASIPRGNTIYF
few TRBJ1-4 TRBV15 CATTLSGTVYEKLFF
. TRBJ1-4 TRBV19 CASSLARTGNEKLFF
. TRBJ1-4 TRBV28 CASRQDSDYEKLFF
. TRBJ1-2 TRBV14 CASSPSTNYGYTF
. TRBJ1-1 TRBV15 CATSKLPPVRRGWAEAFF
. TRBJ1-2 TRBV19 CASNPPSDRGGYTF
once TRBJ1-2 TRBV2 CASMVGGSYGYTF
. TRBJ2-1 TRBV19 CASSIGRLEYNEQFF
few TRBJ1-4 TRBV27 CASSSGQLNEKLFF
. TRBJ2-7 TRBV19 CASKRQGSYEQYF
. TRBJ2-2 TRBV6-2/TRBV6-3 CASSYSRTGNTGELFF
. TRBJ2-1 TRBV5-4 CASSLDIAGYNEQFF
. TRBJ1-1 TRBV11-1 CASTRGPSVTEAFF
. TRBJ1-2 TRBV4-1 CASSQSDRYRYGYTF
. TRBJ2-7 TRBV2 CASKSRDNSYEQYF
. TRBJ1-3 TRBV30 CAWKGDYSGNTIYF
. TRBJ2-7 TRBV18 CASSPIHRSSRSYEQYF
. TRBJ1-5 TRBV7-2 CASSLERGQPQHF
. TRBJ2-2 TRBV28 CASKSGTNTGELFF
. TRBJ1-5 TRBV5-5 CASSLAGQTHNQPQHF
. TRBJ1-1 TRBV7-8 CASSRRSRGHDAFF
. TRBJ1-5 TRBV19 CASSMGQSRNQPQHF
. TRBJ2-3 TRBV7-2 CASSSRTSYTDTQYF
. TRBJ2-1 TRBV3-1/TRBV3-2 CASSQEGRSSYNEQFF
. TRBJ1-2 TRBV28 CASSLLGTGVFGYTF
. TRBJ2-7 TRBV4-2 CASSQGGQGYEQYF
. TRBJ2-1 TRBV7-7 CASSPHLKGEQFF
. TRBJ2-7 TRBV21-1 CASSKERGAGDRPYEQYF
. TRBJ1-5 TRBV27 CASSLSTVNSNQPQHF
. TRBJ1-1 TRBV11-2 CASSFTQGGNTEAFF
once TRBJ1-5 TRBV7-2 CATRDRGLNQPQHF
. TRBJ2-1 TRBV30 CAWGGGPYNEQFF
. TRBJ2-2 TRBV30 CAWSPDLNTGELFF
. TRBJ1-1 TRBV3-1/TRBV3-2 CASSQALGNTEAFF
. TRBJ1-1 TRBV4-3 CASSQERNTEAFF
. TRBJ1-2 TRBV28 CASSPRDRANYGYTF
. TRBJ1-2 TRBV5-1 CASGEVAGGGGYTF
. TRBJ2-1 TRBV7-3 CASSLGLNNEQFF
. TRBJ1-4 TRBV24-1 CATSRQGSEKLFF
. TRBJ2-1 TRBV10-2 CASSESPDRESYNEQFF